This T cell receptor (beta chain) was recorded in a study of T-cell memory formation after mild COVID-19. Study background: TCR clusters showed largely donor specificity.

This CDR3 spans 13 amino acids. V lost 5 bases and J 5 bases, leaving 12 bases between the germline ends. Germline V gene data show CDR1 as SQVTM and CDR2 as ANQGSEA. TCR alpha and TCR beta cDNA libraries carrying sample barcodes and UMIs were produced by 5'RACE using constant-segment primers. TCRdb used MiXCR to reprocess the 5' RACE reads, holding one entry per CDR3 protein. This table has some 450,000 distinct CDR3 sequences, 18% appearing once. This clonotype was seen more than once but under ten times. The sequenced sample was PBMCs or a T cell subset sorted from them (not recorded which). This chain links TRBV29-1 with TRBJ2-2; D may correspond to TRBD1 or TRBD2 (6 bases each). The clonotype comes from a man aged 18 to 30 who had mild COVID-19 (a few samples of this study predate the infection). Cell type and time point are not known. For the CDR3, the DNA is TGCAGCGTTTCCCAGGGGAGGACCGGGGAGCTGTTTTTT. This codes for CSVSQGRTGELFF.